These T cell receptor beta chains were read from a single sample in a study of blood T cells in healthy people across ages. A single record per CDR3 protein comes from TCRdb applying MiXCR to the 5' RACE reads. The sample carries 1.5 million to 2 million distinct CDR3 sequences, almost 35% recorded once. Material: blood. These receptors were obtained from a woman between 25 and 40 years old in good health. Each CDR3 is given with its conserved first and last residue. The D gene is left open where the match is weak. Where a row states a size, it is once, few, many or the class of an expanded clone; other rows omit it.

V,size,D,J,CDR3,DNA
TRBV9,-,-,TRBJ2-7,CASSVGGGVDYEQYF,TGTGCCAGCAGCGTAGGAGGGGGAGTTGATTACGAGCAGTACTTC
TRBV5-1,-,-,TRBJ2-3,CASSSGPMRDTQYF,TGCGCCAGCAGCTCGGGCCCCATGAGAGATACGCAGTATTTT
TRBV20-1,-,-,TRBJ2-1,CSAPSGFF,TGCAGTGCTCCTTCCGGGTTCTTC
TRBV12-3/TRBV12-4,-,-,TRBJ1-5,CASSLDGQTGYQPQHF,TGTGCCAGCAGTTTAGATGGGCAGACAGGTTATCAGCCCCAGCATTTT
TRBV6-1,few,-,TRBJ1-5,CASREVGSINQPQHF,TGTGCCAGCAGGGAGGTGGGGAGTATCAATCAGCCCCAGCATTTT
TRBV29-1,-,-,TRBJ2-3,CSVVNTAGVDTQYF,TGCAGCGTTGTTAATACGGCGGGTGTGGATACGCAGTATTTT
TRBV14,-,TRBD2,TRBJ2-7,CASSDLAGPRGDEQYF,TGTGCCAGCAGTGATTTAGCGGGGCCTCGAGGGGACGAGCAGTACTTC
TRBV4-1,many,-,TRBJ2-7,CASSQEQHSYEQYF,TGCGCCAGCAGCCAAGAGCAACACTCCTACGAGCAGTACTTC
TRBV3-1,-,TRBD2,TRBJ2-1,CASSRIPLAGGYNEQFF,TGTGCCAGCAGCCGAATACCACTAGCGGGAGGGTACAATGAGCAGTTCTTC
TRBV27,few,-,TRBJ2-7,CASSLAGHGYEQYF,TGTGCCAGCAGTTTAGCGGGACACGGCTACGAGCAGTACTTC
TRBV3-1,-,-,TRBJ2-7,CASSPTFPGLPAEQYF,TGTGCCAGCAGCCCAACTTTCCCAGGACTCCCAGCGGAGCAGTACTTC
TRBV20-1,few,TRBD1,TRBJ1-2,CSARDMAGGDNYGYTF,TGCAGTGCTAGAGATATGGCAGGGGGAGACAACTATGGCTACACCTTC
TRBV6-5,-,-,TRBJ2-6,CASSPASSSGANVLTF,TGTGCCAGCAGCCCCGCGTCAAGCTCTGGGGCCAACGTCCTGACTTTC
TRBV18,few,-,TRBJ2-1,CASSDQGANGNEQFF,TGTGCCAGCTCGGACCAAGGGGCAAACGGGAATGAGCAGTTCTTC
TRBV3-1,-,TRBD2,TRBJ2-5,CASSRGTSGRETQYF,TGTGCCAGCAGCCGAGGGACTAGCGGGCGGGAGACCCAGTACTTC
TRBV29-1,-,-,TRBJ2-7,CSVYGRASEQYF,TGCAGCGTCTACGGCAGGGCATCCGAGCAGTACTTC
TRBV9,few,TRBD2,TRBJ2-3,CASSVTPGTSGVSTDTQYF,TGTGCCAGCAGCGTAACTCCGGGGACTAGCGGAGTTAGCACAGATACGCAGTATTTT
TRBV7-2,-,-,TRBJ1-1,CASSFRPADTEAFF,TGTGCCAGCAGCTTTAGGCCAGCGGACACTGAAGCTTTCTTT
TRBV7-9,few,TRBD1,TRBJ1-6,CASSLDRGLSYNSPLHF,TGTGCCAGCAGCCTCGACAGGGGGCTCTCCTATAATTCACCCCTCCACTTT
TRBV20-1,-,TRBD1,TRBJ1-1,CSAGPGQMNTEAFF,TGCAGTGCTGGACCGGGACAGATGAACACTGAAGCTTTCTTT
TRBV7-9,many,TRBD2,TRBJ2-1,CASSKREGSYNEQFF,TGTGCCAGCAGCAAGCGGGAGGGGTCCTACAATGAGCAGTTCTTC
TRBV6-5,few,-,TRBJ2-1,CASSYRASTANEQFF,TGTGCCAGCAGTTACCGAGCATCTACGGCGAATGAGCAGTTCTTC
TRBV7-3,-,TRBD2,TRBJ2-4,CASSIPGLALENIQYF,TGTGCCAGCAGCATCCCGGGACTAGCGTTAGAAAACATTCAGTACTTC
TRBV11-2,once,-,TRBJ2-7,CASSLSRGPTYEQYF,TGTGCCAGCAGCTTATCCAGGGGTCCTACCTACGAGCAGTACTTC
TRBV10-3,-,TRBD2,TRBJ2-1,CAISAASSGTTEQFF,TGTGCCATCAGTGCAGCGTCTAGCGGGACCACTGAGCAGTTCTTC
TRBV7-9,-,TRBD1,TRBJ2-3,CAGGSSQGGNTDTQYF,TGTGCCGGCGGGTCGTCACAGGGGGGAAACACAGATACGCAGTATTTT
TRBV24-1,-,TRBD1,TRBJ2-7,CATSDRTGGDEQYF,TGTGCCACCAGTGACCGGACAGGGGGCGACGAGCAGTACTTC
TRBV18,-,TRBD1,TRBJ2-7,CASSPGQTTYEQYF,TGTGCCAGCTCACCGGGACAGACAACCTACGAGCAGTACTTC
TRBV6-2/TRBV6-3,-,-,TRBJ2-2,CASSKVTGELFF,TGTGCCAGCAGCAAGGTCACCGGGGAGCTGTTTTTT
TRBV12-3/TRBV12-4,few,TRBD2,TRBJ2-1,CASSLAPAGAKYNEQFF,TGTGCCAGCAGTTTAGCGCCAGCGGGGGCCAAGTACAATGAGCAGTTCTTC
TRBV4-2,-,-,TRBJ2-5,CASSQEAISNPGQETQYF,TGTGCCAGCAGCCAAGAGGCCATCTCGAATCCGGGCCAAGAGACCCAGTACTTC
TRBV30,-,-,TRBJ2-7,CAWSRLWTYEQYF,TGTGCCTGGAGCCGGCTCTGGACCTACGAGCAGTACTTC
TRBV2,once,TRBD2,TRBJ2-2,CASSKTSGATSGELFF,TGTGCCAGCAGTAAGACTAGCGGCGCAACGTCCGGGGAGCTGTTTTTT
TRBV6-1,few,-,TRBJ2-7,CASSLTEKRSFYEQYF,TGTGCCAGCAGCCTAACTGAGAAGCGAAGCTTCTACGAGCAGTACTTC
TRBV20-1,-,TRBD2,TRBJ2-7,CSPGGGGYTEQYF,TGCAGTCCGGGGGGGGGCGGCTATACGGAGCAGTACTTC
TRBV9,few,-,TRBJ2-7,CASSGGDGSYEQYF,TGTGCCAGCAGCGGAGGGGACGGGTCCTACGAGCAGTACTTC
TRBV15,-,-,TRBJ2-7,CATQGGGEQYF,TGTGCCACCCAAGGTGGAGGCGAGCAGTACTTC
TRBV6-1,few,-,TRBJ2-3,CASSGGRDRDTQYF,TGTGCCAGCAGCGGGGGCAGGGATCGAGATACGCAGTATTTT
TRBV7-9,-,TRBD1,TRBJ2-5,CASSPIGTGQETQYF,TGTGCCAGCAGCCCAATCGGGACAGGACAAGAGACCCAGTACTTC
TRBV4-1,few,-,TRBJ2-5,CASSLVPPGVQETQYF,TGCGCCAGCAGCCTCGTCCCCCCGGGAGTCCAAGAGACCCAGTACTTC
TRBV5-1,-,-,TRBJ2-5,CASSLNGTAGTQYF,TGCGCCAGCAGCTTGAATGGCACGGCGGGGACCCAGTACTTC
TRBV10-2,-,TRBD1,TRBJ2-7,CASSANGQGAYEQYF,TGCGCCAGCAGTGCGAATGGACAGGGGGCCTACGAGCAGTACTTC
TRBV6-4,few,TRBD2,TRBJ2-3,CASSDSTSGHTDTQYF,TGTGCCAGCAGTGACTCGACTAGCGGGCACACAGATACGCAGTATTTT